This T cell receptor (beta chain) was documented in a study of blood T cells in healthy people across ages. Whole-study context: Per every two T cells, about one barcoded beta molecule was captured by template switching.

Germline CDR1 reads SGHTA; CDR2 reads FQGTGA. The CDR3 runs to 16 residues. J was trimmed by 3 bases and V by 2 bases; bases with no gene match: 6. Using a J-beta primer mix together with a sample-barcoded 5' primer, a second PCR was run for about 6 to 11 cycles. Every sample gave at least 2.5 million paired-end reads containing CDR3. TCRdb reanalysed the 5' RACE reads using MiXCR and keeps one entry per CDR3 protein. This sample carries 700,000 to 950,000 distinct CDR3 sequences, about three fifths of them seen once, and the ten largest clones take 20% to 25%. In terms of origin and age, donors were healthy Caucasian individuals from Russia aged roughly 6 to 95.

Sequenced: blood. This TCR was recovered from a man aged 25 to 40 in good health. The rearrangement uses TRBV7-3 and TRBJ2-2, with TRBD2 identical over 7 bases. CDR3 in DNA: TGTGCCAGCAGCTTAGGGAGGGTATCGGACACCGGGGAGCTGTTTTTT. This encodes CASSLGRVSDTGELFF. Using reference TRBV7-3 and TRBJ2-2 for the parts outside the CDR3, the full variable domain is GAGVSQTPSNKVTEKGKYVELRCDPISGHTALYWYRQSLGQGPEFLIYFQGTGAADDSGLPNDRFFAVRPEGSVSTLKIQRTERGDSAVYLCASSLGRVSDTGELFFGEGSRLTVL.